This T cell receptor (beta chain) derives from a study of fetal regulatory T cell absence and autoimmunity. In the case of this clone: Its target is not known.

V lost 5 bases and J 3 bases, leaving 14 bases between the germline ends. The germline CDR1 and CDR2 sequences are MNHEY and SVGAGI. The CDR3 is made up of 14 amino acids. Findings and limits, study-wide: Pancreas TCRs were oligoclonally enriched versus cord blood, some clones over 80-fold.

The assay was run at survey level. Clones were sequenced by immunoSEQ multiplex PCR, and TCRdb holds only the in-frame ones, with some missing. The repertoire includes approximately 94,000 clones, about three quarters of them detected once, and 1.5% to 2% sits in the top ten. Sequencing was performed on pancreas tissue. This sequence originates from a male donor with IPEX syndrome. This rearrangement joins TRBV6-5 to TRBJ2-7; no reliable D call. The CDR3 DNA reads as TGTGCCAGCAGTGACAACATTGTCGGCTACGAGCAGTACTTC. Its protein product is CASSDNIVGYEQYF.